Listed here are 13 T cell receptor beta chains from one sample, sequenced in a study of post-analysis software for immune sequencing data. Study-level results: Five TRBV segments, TRBV5-6, TRBV5-1 and TRBV20-1 among them, were found more frequent in patients than controls.

These receptors have no known antigen. TCR beta cDNA libraries included unique molecular identifiers. In TCRdb, the PCR reads were re-called with MiXCR into one record per CDR3 protein. The table records 150,000 to 200,000 distinct CDR3 sequences, about 30% of them present only once. Sequencing was done on a sample of blood. These receptors came from a girl aged 5-17 years with multiple sclerosis.

The V call is TRBV4-1, the J call TRBJ1-1; D uncertain. CDR3 length: 17 residues. Per germline, CDR1 MGHRA and CDR2 YSYEKL. V dropped 4 bases and J dropped 1 base, with 19 bases sitting between them. As DNA, the CDR3 is TGCGCCAGCAGCCCTCTTCTCTCCCCTTTTAGGAACACTGAAGCTTTCTTT. Its protein product is CASSPLLSPFRNTEAFF.

The chain has TRBV2 and TRBJ2-3; 7 positions agree with TRBD2. The ends lost 7 bases at V and 4 bases at J; junction bases unmatched: 11. The CDR3 is made up of 15 amino acids. The germline gives CDR1 SNHLY, CDR2 FYNNEI. The CDR3 sequence is CASNVGLVKADTQYF. In nucleotides, the CDR3 is TGTGCCAGCAACGTCGGACTAGTAAAGGCAGATACGCAGTATTTT.

This clonotype was counted at least ten times. The genes are TRBV7-6 and TRBJ2-7; D is perhaps TRBD1 (6 bases). The V and J ends lost 0 bases and 6 bases respectively, with 15 bases between them. From germline, CDR1 is SGHVS and CDR2 FNYEAQ. There are 15 residues in the CDR3. For the CDR3, the DNA is TGTGCCAGCAGCTTAGCAAGAAAGGGGGTGAGCGAGCAGTACTTC. This encodes CASSLARKGVSEQYF.

This clonotype occurred once. V is TRBV18 and J is TRBJ2-6; possibly TRBD1 for D (6 bases). The V gene lost 3 bases and the J gene lost 4 bases, with 19 bases spanning the gap. The germline CDR1 and CDR2 sequences are KGHSH and LQKENI. This CDR3 is built from 18 residues. The CDR3 region has the DNA TGTGCCAGCTCACCCCTAGGACTGGGACATGGAGGGGCCAACGTCCTGACTTTC. This gives the protein CASSPLGLGHGGANVLTF. The full variable domain, completed using reference TRBV18 and TRBJ2-6, is NAGVMQNPRHLVRRRGQEARLRCSPMKGHSHVYWYRQLPEEGLKFMVYLQKENIIDESGMPKERFSAEFPKEGPSILRIQQVVRGDSAAYFCASSPLGLGHGGANVLTFGAGSRLTVL.

The rearrangement links TRBV20-1 to TRBJ1-5, with D tentatively TRBD1 (5 bases). Germline V gene sequence: CDR1 DFQATT, CDR2 SNEGSKA (reference sequence). Trimming left V 3 bases short and J 0 bases short, with 12 bases between. The CDR3 consists of 15 residues. The CDR3 nucleotides are TGCAGTGCTAGGATCGGGACTTATAGCAATCAGCCCCAGCATTTT. Protein product: CSARIGTYSNQPQHF.

This chain uses TRBV2 with TRBJ2-3; 11 nucleotides line up with TRBD2. The junction had 11 bases not matched to a gene; V was cut back by 7 bases and J by 5 bases. This CDR3 has 16 amino acids. The germline V gene encodes CDR1 SNHLY and CDR2 FYNNEI. DNA of the CDR3: TGTGCCAGCACTCCGGTAACTAGCGGGAGTGGAGATACGCAGTATTTT. Protein sequence: CASTPVTSGSGDTQYF.

The sample holds a few counts of this clonotype. A read error may be the cause here, since a much bigger clone is one base away. The V gene is TRBV29-1, the J gene TRBJ2-1; 10 nucleotides align to TRBD2. J was trimmed by 10 bases and V by 0 bases; bases with no gene match: 9. Germline assignment: CDR1 SQVTM and CDR2 ANQGSEA. The CDR3 extends over 15 amino acids. CDR3: CSVEDRTSGTYEQFF. CDR3 DNA sequence: TGCAGCGTTGAAGATCGGACTAGCGGTACTTACGAGCAGTTCTTC.

This clonotype was counted a few times. The rearrangement uses TRBV12-3 or TRBV12-4 and TRBJ2-7; 8 bases line up with TRBD1. The V gene end was trimmed by 6 bases and the J gene end by 3 bases; junction bases not matched to a gene: 13. The CDR3 consists of 16 residues. In DNA form, the CDR3 reads TGTGCCAGCAGCCCCGGCCCAGGGGGCGGAAACTACGAGCAGTACTTC. It translates to CASSPGPGGGNYEQYF.

The chain carries TRBV6-6 and TRBJ2-7; no definite D call. Germline loops: CDR1 MNHNY, CDR2 SVGAGI (reference sequence). CDR3 length equals 16 residues. Trimming took off 5 bases at V and 1 base at J, with 18 bases between the two ends. The CDR3 sequence is CASSQPSSTTSYEQYF. The CDR3 nucleotides are TGTGCCAGCAGTCAACCGTCATCCACAACGTCCTACGAGCAGTACTTC.

Of note for this clonotype: Being one base from a much bigger clone, this may be a read error. The chain couples TRBV10-3 to TRBJ2-1; 13 positions agree with TRBD2. Germline V gene sequence: CDR1 ENHRY, CDR2 SYGVKD. The CDR3 totals 15 residues. The CDR3: CAISVGTSGTNGQFF. CDR3 bases: TGTGCCATCAGTGTGGGGACTAGCGGGACAAATGGGCAGTTCTTC.

A remark on this clonotype: A read error may be the cause here, since a much bigger clone is one base away. The chain carries TRBV3-1 and TRBJ2-5; 10 positions match TRBD2. This CDR3 is 16 amino acids long. Germline CDR1 reads LGHDT; CDR2 reads YNNKEL (reference sequence). CDR3 DNA sequence: TGTGCCGGCAGCCAACGGTCTAGCGGGAGAAGGGAGACCCAGTACTTC. Translating gives CAGSQRSSGRRETQYF.

The chain employs TRBV7-9 and TRBJ2-1; TRBD2 aligns across 9 bases. The CDR3 is 19 residues long. Per the germline V gene, CDR1 is SEHNR and CDR2 is FQNEAQ (reference sequence). Trimming at V came to 7 bases and at J to 9 bases, leaving 25 bases not matched to a gene. The CDR3 DNA reads TGTGCCAGCACCCCTCTCAGCTTCAATGCGGGAGGGCCGAGGAGTGAGCAGTTCTTC. Protein sequence: CASTPLSFNAGGPRSEQFF.

Worth noting for this clonotype: A much larger clone differs from this one at a single base, so this may be a read error. This chain connects TRBV7-9 to TRBJ2-7; 9 bases match TRBD2. CDR3 length equals 15 residues. J was trimmed by 2 bases and V by 5 bases; bases with no gene match: 7. Germline V lookup: CDR1 SEHNR, CDR2 FQNEAQ (reference sequence). CDR3 sequence: CASSDSGRGPYEQYF. The CDR3 DNA reads TGTGCCAGCAGCGATAGCGGGAGAGGCCCCTACGAGCAGTACTTC. The entire variable domain, with the rest obtained from reference TRBV7-9 and TRBJ2-7, is as follows: DTGVSQNPRHKITKRGQNVTFRCDPISEHNRLYWYRQTLGQGPEFLTYFQNEAQLEKSRLLSDRFSAERPKGSFSTLEIQRTEQGDSAMYLCASSDSGRGPYEQYFGPGTRLTVT.